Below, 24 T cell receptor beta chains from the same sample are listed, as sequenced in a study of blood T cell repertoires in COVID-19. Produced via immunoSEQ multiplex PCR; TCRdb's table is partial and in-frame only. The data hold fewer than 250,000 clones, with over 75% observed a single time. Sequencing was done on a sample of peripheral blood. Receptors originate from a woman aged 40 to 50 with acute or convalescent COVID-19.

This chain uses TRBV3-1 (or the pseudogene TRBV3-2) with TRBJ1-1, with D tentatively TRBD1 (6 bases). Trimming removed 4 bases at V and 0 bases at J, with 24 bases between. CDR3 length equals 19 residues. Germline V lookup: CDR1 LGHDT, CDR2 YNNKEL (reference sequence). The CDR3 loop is CASSRGQPTLGFMNTEAFF. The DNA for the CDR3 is TGTGCCAGCAGCCGCGGACAGCCTACGCTGGGGTTCATGAACACTGAAGCTTTCTTT.

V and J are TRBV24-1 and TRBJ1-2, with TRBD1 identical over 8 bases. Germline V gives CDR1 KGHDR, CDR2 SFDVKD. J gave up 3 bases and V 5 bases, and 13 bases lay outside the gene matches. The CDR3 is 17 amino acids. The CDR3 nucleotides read TGTGCCACCAGTGGACCCTTAGAGAGGACAGGGTACTATGGCTACACCTTC. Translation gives CATSGPLERTGYYGYTF.

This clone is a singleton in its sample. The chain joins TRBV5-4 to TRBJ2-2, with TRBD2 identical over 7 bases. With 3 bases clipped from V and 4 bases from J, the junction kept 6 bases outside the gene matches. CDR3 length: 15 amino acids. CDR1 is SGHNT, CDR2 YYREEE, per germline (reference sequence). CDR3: CASSSMGRGTGELFF. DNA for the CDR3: TGTGCCAGCAGCTCAATGGGGAGGGGCACCGGGGAGCTGTTTTTT.

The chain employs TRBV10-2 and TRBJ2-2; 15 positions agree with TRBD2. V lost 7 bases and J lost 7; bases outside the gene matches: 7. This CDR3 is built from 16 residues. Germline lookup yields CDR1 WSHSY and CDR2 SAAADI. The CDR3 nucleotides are TGCGCCAGCAAACTGGGACTAGCGGGGGGAATCGGGGAGCTGTTTTTT. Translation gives CASKLGLAGGIGELFF.

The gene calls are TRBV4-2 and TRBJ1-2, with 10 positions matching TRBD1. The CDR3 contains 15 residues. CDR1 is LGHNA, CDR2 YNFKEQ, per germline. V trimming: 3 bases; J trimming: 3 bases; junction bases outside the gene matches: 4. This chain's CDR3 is CASSHLTGGDYGYTF. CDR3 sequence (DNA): TGTGCCAGCAGCCACCTGACAGGGGGCGACTATGGCTACACCTTC.

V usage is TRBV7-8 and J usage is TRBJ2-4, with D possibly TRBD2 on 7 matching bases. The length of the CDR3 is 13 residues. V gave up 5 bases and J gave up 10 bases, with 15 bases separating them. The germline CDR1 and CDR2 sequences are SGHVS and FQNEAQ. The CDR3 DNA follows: TGTGCCAGCAGCCCCCTGAGGGGGGGGATTCAGTACTTC. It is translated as CASSPLRGGIQYF.

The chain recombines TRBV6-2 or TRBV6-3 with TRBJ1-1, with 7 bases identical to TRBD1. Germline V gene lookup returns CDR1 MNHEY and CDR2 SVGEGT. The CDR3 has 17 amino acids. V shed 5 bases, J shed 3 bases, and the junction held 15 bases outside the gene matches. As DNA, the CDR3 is TGTGCCAGCAGTCTCCCACGGACAGGTCCGGGGTACACTGAAGCTTTCTTT. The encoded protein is CASSLPRTGPGYTEAFF.

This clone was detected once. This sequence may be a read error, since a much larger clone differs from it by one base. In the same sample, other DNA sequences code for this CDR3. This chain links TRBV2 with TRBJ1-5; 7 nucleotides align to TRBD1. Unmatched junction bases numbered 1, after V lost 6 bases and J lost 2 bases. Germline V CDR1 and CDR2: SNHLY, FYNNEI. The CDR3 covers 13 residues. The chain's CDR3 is CASSGQGNQPQHF. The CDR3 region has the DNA TGTGCCAGCAGCGGACAGGGCAATCAGCCCCAGCATTTT.

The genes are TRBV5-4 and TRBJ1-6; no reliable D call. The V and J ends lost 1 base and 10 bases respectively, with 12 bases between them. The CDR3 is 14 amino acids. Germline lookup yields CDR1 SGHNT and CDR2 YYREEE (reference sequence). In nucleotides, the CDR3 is TGTGCCAGCAGCTTGATCGAGGGCGGGTCACCCCTCCACTTT. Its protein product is CASSLIEGGSPLHF.

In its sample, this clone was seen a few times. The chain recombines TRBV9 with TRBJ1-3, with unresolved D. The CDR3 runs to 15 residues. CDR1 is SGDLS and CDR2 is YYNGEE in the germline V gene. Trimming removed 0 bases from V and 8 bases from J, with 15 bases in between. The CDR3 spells CASSVATGIEDTIYF. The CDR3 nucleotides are TGTGCCAGCAGCGTAGCTACGGGGATTGAAGACACCATATATTTT.

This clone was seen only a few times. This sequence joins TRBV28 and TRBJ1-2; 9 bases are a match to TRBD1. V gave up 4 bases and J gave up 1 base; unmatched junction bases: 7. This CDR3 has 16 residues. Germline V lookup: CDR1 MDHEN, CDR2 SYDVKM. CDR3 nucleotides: TGTGCCAGCAGTTCCCTAGACAGGGGGGGTAACTATGGCTACACCTTC. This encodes CASSSLDRGGNYGYTF.

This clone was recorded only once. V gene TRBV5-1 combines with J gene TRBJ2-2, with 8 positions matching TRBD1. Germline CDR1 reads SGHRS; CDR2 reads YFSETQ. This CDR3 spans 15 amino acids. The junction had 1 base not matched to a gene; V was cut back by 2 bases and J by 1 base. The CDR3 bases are TGCGCCAGCAGCTTAGGACAGGGGAACACCGGGGAGCTGTTTTTT. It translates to CASSLGQGNTGELFF.

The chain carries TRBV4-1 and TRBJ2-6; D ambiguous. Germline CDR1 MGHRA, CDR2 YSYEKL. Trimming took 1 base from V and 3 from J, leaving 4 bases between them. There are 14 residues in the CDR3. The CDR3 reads CASSQVVGANVLTF. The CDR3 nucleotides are TGCGCCAGCAGCCAAGTAGTTGGGGCCAACGTCCTGACTTTC.

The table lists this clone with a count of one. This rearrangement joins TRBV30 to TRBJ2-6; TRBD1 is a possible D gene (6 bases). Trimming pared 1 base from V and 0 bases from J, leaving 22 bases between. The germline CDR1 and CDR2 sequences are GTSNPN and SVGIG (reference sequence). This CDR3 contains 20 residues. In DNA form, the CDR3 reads TGTGCCTGGAGTGCACCGGACAGAGACAGAAGGACCTCTGGGGCCAACGTCCTGACTTTC. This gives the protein CAWSAPDRDRRTSGANVLTF.

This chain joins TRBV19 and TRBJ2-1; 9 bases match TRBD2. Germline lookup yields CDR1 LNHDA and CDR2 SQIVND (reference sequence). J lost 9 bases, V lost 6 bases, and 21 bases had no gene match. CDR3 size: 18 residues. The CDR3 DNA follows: TGTGCCAGTAGCCCACTCCCGGGGGGCGGGGGGGCTTACGGTGAGCAGTTCTTC. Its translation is CASSPLPGGGGAYGEQFF.

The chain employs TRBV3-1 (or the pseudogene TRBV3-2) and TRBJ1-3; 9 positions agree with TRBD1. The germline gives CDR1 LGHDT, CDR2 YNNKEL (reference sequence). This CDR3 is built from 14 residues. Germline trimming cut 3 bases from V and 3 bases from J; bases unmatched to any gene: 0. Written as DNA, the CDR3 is TGTGCCAGCAGCCAGGGACAGGGTGGAAACACCATATATTTT. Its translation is CASSQGQGGNTIYF.

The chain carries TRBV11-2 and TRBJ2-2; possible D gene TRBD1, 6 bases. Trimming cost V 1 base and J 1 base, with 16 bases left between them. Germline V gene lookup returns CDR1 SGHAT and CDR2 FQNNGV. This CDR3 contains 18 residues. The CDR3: CASSLVRRDKLNTGELFF. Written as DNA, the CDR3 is TGTGCCAGCAGCTTAGTCCGTAGGGACAAATTGAACACCGGGGAGCTGTTTTTT.

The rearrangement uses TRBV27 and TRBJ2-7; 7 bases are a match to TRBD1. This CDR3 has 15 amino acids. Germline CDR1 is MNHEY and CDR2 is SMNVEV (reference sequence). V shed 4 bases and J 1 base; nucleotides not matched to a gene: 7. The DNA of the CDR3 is TGTGCCAGCAGTTCAACAGGGGCGGGTTCCTACGAGCAGTACGTC. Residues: CASSSTGAGSYEQYV.

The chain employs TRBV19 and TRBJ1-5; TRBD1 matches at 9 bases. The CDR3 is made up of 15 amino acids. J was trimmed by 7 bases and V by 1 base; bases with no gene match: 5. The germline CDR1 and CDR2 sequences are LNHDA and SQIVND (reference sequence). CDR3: CASSIGDRVEQPQHF. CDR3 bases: TGTGCCAGTAGTATAGGGGACAGGGTGGAGCAGCCCCAGCATTTT.

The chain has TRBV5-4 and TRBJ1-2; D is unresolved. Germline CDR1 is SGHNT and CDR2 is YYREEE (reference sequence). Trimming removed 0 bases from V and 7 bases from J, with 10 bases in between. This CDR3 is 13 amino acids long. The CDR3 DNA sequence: TGTGCCAGCAGCTTGGTCGGGAGCGGTGGCTACACCTTC. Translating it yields CASSLVGSGGYTF.

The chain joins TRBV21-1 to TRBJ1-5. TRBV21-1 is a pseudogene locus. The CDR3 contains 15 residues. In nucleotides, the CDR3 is TGTGCCAGCAGAGAAGAGGGTTTAGGCAATCAGCCCCAGCATTTT. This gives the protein CASREEGLGNQPQHF.

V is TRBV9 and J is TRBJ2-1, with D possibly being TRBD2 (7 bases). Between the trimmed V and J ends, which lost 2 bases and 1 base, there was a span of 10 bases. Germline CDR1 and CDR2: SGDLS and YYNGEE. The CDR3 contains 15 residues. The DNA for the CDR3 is TGTGCCAGCAGCGTCAAGGGGGGGTCCTACAATGAGCAGTTCTTC. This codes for CASSVKGGSYNEQFF.

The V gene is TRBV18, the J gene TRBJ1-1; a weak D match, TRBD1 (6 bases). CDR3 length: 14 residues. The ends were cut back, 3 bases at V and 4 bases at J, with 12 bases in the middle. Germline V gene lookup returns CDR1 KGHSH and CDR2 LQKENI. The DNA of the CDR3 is TGTGCCAGCTCACCTGAGGGGGTGGCCACTGAAGCTTTCTTT. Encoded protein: CASSPEGVATEAFF.

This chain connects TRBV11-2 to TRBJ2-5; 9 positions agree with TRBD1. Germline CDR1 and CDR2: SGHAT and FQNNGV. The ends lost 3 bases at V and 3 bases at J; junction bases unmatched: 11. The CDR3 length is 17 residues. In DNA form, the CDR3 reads TGTGCCAGCAGCTTGGAAGGTGGGACAGGGAAAAAAGAGACCCAGTACTTC. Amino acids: CASSLEGGTGKKETQYF. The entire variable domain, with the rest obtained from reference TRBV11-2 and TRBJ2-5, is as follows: EAGVAQSPRYKIIEKRQSVAFWCNPISGHATLYWYQQILGQGPKLLIQFQNNGVVDDSQLPKDRFSAERLKGVDSTLKIQPAKLEDSAVYLCASSLEGGTGKKETQYFGPGTRLLVL.